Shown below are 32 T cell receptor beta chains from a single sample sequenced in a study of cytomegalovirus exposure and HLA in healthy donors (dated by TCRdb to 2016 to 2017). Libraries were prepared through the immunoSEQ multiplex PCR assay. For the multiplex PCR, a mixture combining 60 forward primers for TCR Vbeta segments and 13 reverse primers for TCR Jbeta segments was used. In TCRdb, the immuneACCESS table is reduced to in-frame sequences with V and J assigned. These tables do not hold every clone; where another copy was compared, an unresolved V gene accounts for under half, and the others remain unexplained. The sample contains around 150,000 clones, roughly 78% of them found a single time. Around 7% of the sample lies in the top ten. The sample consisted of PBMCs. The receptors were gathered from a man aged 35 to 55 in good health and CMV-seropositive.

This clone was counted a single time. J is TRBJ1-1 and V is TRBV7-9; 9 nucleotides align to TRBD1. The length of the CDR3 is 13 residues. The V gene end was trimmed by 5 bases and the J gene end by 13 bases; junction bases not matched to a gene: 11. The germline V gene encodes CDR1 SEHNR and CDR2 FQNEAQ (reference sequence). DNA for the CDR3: TGTGCCAGCAGCAGAAGACAGGGGGTGCCCCTTTTCTTT. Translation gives CASSRRQGVPLFF.

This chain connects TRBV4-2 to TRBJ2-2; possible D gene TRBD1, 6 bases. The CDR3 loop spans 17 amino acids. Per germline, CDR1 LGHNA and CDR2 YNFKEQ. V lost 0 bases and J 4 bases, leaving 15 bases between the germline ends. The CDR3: CASSQEGAGAFTGELFF. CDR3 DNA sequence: TGTGCCAGCAGCCAAGAAGGGGCAGGGGCCTTCACCGGGGAGCTGTTTTTT.

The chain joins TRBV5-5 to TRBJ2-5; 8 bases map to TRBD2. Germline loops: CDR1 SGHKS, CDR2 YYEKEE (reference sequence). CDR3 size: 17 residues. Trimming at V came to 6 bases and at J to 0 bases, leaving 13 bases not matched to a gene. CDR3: CASIPRGVVLYQETQYF. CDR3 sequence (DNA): TGTGCCAGCATCCCGCGGGGGGTAGTCCTCTACCAAGAGACCCAGTACTTC. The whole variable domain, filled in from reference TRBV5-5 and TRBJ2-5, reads DAGVTQSPTHLIKTRGQQVTLRCSPISGHKSVSWYQQVLGQGPQFIFQYYEKEERGRGNFPDRFSARQFPNYSSELNVNALLLGDSALYLCASIPRGVVLYQETQYFGPGTRLLVL.

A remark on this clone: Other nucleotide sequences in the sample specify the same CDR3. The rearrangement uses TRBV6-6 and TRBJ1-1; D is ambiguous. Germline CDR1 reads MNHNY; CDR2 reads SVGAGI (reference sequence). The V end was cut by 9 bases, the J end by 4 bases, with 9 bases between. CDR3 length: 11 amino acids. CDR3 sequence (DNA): TGTGCCAGTACCCTACGCACTGAAGCTTTCTTT. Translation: CASTLRTEAFF.

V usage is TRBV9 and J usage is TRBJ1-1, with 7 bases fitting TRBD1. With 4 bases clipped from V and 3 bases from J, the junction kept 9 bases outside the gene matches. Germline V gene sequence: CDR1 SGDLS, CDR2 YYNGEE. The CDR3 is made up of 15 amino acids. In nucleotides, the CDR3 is TGTGCCAGCAGCCCCTCCGGGACAGCGTACACTGAAGCTTTCTTT. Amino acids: CASSPSGTAYTEAFF.

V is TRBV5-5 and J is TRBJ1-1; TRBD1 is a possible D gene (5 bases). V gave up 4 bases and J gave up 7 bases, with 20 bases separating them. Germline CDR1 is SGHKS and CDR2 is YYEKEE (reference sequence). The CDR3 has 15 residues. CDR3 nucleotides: TGTGCCAGCAGCACCATCGGCCAGGGATCGGGTGAAGCTTTCTTT. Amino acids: CASSTIGQGSGEAFF.

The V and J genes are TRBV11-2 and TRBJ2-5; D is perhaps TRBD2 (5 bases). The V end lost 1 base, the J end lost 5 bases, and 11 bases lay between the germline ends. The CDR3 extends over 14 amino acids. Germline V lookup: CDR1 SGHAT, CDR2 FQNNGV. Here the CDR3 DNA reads TGTGCCAGCAGCTTAGGCCAGCCGGGGGAGACCCAGTACTTC. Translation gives CASSLGQPGETQYF.

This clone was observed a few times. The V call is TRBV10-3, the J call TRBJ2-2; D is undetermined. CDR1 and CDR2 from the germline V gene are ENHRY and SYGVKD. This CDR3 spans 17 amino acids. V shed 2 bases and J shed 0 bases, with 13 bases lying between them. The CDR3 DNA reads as TGTGCCATCAGTGAGCAACGAACTATCACGAACACCGGGGAGCTGTTTTTT. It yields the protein CAISEQRTITNTGELFF.

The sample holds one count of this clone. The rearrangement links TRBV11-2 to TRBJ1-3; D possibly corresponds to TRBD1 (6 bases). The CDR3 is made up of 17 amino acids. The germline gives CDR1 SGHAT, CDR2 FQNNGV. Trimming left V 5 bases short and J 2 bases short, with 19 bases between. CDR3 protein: CASSPRGWGLAGNTIYF. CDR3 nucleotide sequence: TGTGCCAGCAGCCCCCGGGGTTGGGGGCTGGCTGGAAACACCATATATTTT.

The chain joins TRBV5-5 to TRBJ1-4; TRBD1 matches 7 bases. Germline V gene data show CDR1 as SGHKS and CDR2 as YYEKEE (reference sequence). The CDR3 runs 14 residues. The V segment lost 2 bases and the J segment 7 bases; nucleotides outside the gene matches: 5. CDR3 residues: CASSFRQGAEKLFF. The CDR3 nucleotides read TGTGCCAGCAGCTTCCGACAGGGCGCTGAAAAACTGTTTTTT.

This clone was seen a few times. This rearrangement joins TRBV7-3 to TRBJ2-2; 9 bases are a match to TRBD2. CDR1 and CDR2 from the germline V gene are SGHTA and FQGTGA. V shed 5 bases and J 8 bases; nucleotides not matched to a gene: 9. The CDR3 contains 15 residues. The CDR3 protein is CASSPPNSGGGELFF. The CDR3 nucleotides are TGTGCCAGCAGCCCCCCGAATAGCGGGGGTGGGGAGCTGTTTTTT.

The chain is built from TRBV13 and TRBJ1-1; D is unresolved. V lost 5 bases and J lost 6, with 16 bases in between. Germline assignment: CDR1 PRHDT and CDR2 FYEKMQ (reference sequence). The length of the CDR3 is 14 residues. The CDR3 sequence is CASSRGWVNAEAFF. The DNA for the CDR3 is TGTGCCAGCAGCAGAGGGTGGGTTAACGCTGAAGCTTTCTTT.

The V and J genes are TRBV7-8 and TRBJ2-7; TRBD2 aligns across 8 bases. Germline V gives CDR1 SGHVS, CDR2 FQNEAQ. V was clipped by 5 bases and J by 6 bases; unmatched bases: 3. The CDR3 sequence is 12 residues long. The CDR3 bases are TGTGCCAGCAGCCCCCTAGCGGGCGAGCAGTACTTC. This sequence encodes CASSPLAGEQYF.

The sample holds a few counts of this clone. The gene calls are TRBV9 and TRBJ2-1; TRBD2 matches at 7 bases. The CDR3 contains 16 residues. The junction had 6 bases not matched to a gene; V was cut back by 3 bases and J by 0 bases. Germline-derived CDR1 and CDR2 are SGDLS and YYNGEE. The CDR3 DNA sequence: TGTGCCAGCAGCGAGGACGGGGGGAGCTCCTACAATGAGCAGTTCTTC. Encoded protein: CASSEDGGSSYNEQFF.

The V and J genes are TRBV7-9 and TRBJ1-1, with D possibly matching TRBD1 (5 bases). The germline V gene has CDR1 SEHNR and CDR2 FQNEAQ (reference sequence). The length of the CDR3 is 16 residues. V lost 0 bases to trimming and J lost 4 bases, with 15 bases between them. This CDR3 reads CASSLADVGRGTEAFF. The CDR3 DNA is TGTGCCAGCAGCTTAGCCGATGTGGGTAGGGGCACTGAAGCTTTCTTT.

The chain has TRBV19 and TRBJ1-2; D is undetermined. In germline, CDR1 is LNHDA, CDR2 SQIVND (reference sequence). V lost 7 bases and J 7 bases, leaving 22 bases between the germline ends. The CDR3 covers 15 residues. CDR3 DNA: TGTGCCAGTATAGGGATGACGGGAAGTGCTCGTGGCTACACCTTC. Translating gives CASIGMTGSARGYTF.

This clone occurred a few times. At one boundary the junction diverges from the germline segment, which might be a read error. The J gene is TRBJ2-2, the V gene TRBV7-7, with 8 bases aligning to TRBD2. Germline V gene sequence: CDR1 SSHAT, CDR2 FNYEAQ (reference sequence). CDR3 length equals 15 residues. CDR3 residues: CASSPRGGNTGELFF. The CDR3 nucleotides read TGTGCTAGCAGCCCCCGGGGGGGGAACACCGGGGAGCTGTTTTTT.

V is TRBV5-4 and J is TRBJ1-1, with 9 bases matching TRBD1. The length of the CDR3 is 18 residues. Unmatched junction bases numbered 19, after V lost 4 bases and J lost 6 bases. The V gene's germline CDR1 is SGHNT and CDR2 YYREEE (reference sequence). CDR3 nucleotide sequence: TGTGCCAGCAGCCATACAGGACCCCGGGACAGGGTCGTTCCTGAAGCTTTCTTT. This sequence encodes CASSHTGPRDRVVPEAFF. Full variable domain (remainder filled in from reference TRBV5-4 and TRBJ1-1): ETGVTQSPTHLIKTRGQQVTLRCSSQSGHNTVSWYQQALGQGPQFIFQYYREEENGRGNFPPRFSGLQFPNYSSELNVNALELDDSALYLCASSHTGPRDRVVPEAFFGQGTRLTVV.

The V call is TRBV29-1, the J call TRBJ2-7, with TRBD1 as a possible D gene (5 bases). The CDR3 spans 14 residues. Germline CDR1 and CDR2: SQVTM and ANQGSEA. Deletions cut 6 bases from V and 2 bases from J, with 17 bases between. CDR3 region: CSVSPDIDAYEQYF. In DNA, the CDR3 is TGCAGCGTGTCACCGGACATCGACGCCTACGAGCAGTACTTC.

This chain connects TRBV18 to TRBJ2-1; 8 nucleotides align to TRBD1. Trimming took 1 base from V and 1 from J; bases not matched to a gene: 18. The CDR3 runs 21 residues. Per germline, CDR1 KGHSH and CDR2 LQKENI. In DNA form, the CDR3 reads TGTGCCAGCTCACCACGATCAGGGCCAGGGGGCATATGGGTTTCCTACAATGAGCAGTTCTTC. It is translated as CASSPRSGPGGIWVSYNEQFF.

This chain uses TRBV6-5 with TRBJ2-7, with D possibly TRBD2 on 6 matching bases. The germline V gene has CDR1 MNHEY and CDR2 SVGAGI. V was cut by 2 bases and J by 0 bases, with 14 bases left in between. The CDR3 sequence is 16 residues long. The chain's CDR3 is CASSYTVPGGSYEQYF. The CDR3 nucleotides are TGTGCCAGCAGTTACACGGTCCCCGGGGGCTCCTACGAGCAGTACTTC.

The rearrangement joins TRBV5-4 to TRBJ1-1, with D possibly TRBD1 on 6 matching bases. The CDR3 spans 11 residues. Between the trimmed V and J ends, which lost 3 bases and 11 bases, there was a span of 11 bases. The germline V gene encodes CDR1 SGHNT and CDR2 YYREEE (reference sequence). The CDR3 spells CASSSNREAFF. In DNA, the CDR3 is TGTGCCAGCAGCTCGAACAGGGAGGCTTTCTTT.

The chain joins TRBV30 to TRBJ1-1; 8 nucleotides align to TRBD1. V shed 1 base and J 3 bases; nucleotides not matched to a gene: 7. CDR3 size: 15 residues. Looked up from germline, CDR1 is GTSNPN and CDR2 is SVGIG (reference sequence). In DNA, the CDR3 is TGTGCCTGGAGTGCCGAAGGCAGGGGGCACACTGAAGCTTTCTTT. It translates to CAWSAEGRGHTEAFF.

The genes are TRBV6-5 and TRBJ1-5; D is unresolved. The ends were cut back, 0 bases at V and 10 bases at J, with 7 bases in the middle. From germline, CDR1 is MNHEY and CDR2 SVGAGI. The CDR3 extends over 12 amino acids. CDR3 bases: TGTGCCAGCAGTTACTCGTCAGGACCCCAGCATTTT. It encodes CASSYSSGPQHF.

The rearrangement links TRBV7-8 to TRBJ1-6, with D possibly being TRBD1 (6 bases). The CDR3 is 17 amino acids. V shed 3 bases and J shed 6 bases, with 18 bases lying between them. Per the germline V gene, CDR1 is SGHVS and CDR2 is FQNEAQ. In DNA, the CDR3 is TGTGCCAGCAGCTTCCGGGGGCGGGGGGCGCGTAATTCACCCCTCCACTTT. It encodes CASSFRGRGARNSPLHF.

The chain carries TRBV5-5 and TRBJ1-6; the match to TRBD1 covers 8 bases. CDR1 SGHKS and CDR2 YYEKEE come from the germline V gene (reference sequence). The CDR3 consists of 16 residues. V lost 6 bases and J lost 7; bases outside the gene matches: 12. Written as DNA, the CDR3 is TGTGCCAGCACCCGGGGTTGGGGACAGGTCAATTCACCCCTCCACTTT. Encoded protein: CASTRGWGQVNSPLHF.

The CDR3 DNA sequence: TGTGCCAGCAGCGGGGGAACAGGATCTACGCAGTATTTT. Its translation: CASSGGTGSTQYF. J is TRBJ2-3 and V is TRBV9; weak D call: TRBD1 (5 bases). CDR1 SGDLS and CDR2 YYNGEE come from the germline V gene. With 3 bases removed from V and 8 bases from J, the gap between germline ends came to 13 bases. There are 13 residues in the CDR3.

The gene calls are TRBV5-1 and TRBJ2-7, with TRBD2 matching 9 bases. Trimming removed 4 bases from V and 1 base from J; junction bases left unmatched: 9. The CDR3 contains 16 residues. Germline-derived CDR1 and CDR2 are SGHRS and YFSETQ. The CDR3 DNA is TGCGCCAGCAGCCACAGCGGGGGGTACCCTTCCTACGAGCAGTACTTC. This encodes CASSHSGGYPSYEQYF.

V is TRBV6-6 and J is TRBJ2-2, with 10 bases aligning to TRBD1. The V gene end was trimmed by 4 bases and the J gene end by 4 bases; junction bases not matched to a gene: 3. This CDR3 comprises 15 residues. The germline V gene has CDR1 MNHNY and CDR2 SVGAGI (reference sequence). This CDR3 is CASSSGTGVTGELFF. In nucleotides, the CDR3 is TGTGCCAGCAGTTCCGGGACAGGGGTCACCGGGGAGCTGTTTTTT.

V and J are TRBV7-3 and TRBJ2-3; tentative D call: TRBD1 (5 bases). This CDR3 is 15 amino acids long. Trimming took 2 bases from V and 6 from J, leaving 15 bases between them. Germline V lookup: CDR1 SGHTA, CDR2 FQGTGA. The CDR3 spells CASSLGPGSWDTQYF. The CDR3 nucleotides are TGTGCCAGCAGCTTAGGTCCAGGGTCCTGGGATACGCAGTATTTT.

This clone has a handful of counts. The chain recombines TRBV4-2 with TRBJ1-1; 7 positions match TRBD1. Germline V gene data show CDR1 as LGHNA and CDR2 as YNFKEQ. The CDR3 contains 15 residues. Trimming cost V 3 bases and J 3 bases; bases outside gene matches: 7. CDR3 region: CASSQRTGQYTEAFF. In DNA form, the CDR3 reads TGTGCCAGCAGCCAGAGGACAGGACAATACACTGAAGCTTTCTTT.

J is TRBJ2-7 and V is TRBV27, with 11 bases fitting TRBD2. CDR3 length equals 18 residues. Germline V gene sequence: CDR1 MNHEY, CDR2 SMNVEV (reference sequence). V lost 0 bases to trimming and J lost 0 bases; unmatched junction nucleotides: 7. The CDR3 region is CASSLSGLAGGLSYEQYF. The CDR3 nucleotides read TGTGCCAGCAGTTTATCGGGCCTAGCGGGGGGACTCTCCTACGAGCAGTACTTC.